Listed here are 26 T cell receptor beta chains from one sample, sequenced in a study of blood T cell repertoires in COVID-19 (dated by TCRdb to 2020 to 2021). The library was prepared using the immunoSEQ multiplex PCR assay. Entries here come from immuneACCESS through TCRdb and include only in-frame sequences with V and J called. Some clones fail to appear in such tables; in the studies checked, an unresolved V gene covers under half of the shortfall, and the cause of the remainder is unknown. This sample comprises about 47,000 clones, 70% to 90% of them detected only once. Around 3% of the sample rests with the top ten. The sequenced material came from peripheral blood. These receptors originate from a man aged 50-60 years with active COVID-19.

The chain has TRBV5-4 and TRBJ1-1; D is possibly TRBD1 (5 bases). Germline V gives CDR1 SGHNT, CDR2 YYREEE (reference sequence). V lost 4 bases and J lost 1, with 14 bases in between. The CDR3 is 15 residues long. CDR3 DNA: TGTGCCAGCAGCCCTCCGGGGGGGTGGAACACTGAAGCTTTCTTT. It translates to CASSPPGGWNTEAFF.

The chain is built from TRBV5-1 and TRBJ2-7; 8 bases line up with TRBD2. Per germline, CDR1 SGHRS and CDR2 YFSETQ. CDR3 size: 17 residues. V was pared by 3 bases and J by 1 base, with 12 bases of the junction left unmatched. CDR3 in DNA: TGCGCCAGCAGCTCCGGGACTAGTACCCCCCAGTCCTACGAGCAGTACTTC. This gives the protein CASSSGTSTPQSYEQYF.

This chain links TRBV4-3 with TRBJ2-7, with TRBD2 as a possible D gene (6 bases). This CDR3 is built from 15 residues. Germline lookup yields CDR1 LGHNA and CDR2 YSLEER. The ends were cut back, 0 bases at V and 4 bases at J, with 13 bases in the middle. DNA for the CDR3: TGCGCCAGCAGCCAAGAGAGAGTCGGGGGTTACGAGCAGTACTTC. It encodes CASSQERVGGYEQYF.

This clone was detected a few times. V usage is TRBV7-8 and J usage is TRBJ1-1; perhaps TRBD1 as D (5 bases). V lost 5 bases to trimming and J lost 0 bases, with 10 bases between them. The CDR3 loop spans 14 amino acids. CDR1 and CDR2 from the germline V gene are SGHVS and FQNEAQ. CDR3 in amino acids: CASSMLQVNTEAFF. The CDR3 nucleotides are TGTGCCAGCAGCATGTTACAGGTGAACACTGAAGCTTTCTTT.

DNA of the CDR3: TGTGCCAGCGGGAGGGGTACCGGGGAGCTGTTTTTT. Its protein product is CASGRGTGELFF. The V and J genes are TRBV6-5 and TRBJ2-2; TRBD2 agrees at 7 bases. V shed 8 bases, J shed 5 bases, and the junction held 2 bases outside the gene matches. The CDR3 loop spans 12 amino acids. CDR1 is MNHEY, CDR2 SVGAGI, per germline.

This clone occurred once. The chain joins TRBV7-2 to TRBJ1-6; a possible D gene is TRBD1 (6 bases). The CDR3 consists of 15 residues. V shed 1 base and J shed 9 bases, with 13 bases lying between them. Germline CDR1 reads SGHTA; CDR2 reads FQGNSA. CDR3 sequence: CASSLGPLGGSPLHF. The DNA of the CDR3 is TGTGCCAGCAGCTTAGGCCCACTAGGGGGTTCACCCCTCCACTTT.

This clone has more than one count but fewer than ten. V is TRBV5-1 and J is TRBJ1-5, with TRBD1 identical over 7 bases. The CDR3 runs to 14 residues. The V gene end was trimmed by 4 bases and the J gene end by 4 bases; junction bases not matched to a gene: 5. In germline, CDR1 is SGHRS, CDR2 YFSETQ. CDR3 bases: TGCGCCAGCAGCCTGACAGGGCCGAATCAGCCCCAGCATTTT. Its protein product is CASSLTGPNQPQHF.

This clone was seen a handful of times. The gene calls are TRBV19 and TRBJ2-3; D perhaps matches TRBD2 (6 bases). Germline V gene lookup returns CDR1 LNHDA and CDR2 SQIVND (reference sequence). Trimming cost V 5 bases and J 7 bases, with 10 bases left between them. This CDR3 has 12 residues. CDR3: CASSPEGNTQYF. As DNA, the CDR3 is TGTGCCAGTAGTCCGGAGGGAAATACGCAGTATTTT.

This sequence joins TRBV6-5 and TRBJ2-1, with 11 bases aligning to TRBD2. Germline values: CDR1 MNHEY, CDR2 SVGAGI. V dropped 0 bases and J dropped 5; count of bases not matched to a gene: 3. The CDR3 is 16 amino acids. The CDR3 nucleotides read TGTGCCAGCAGTTACTCCGGGACTAGCGGTAACAATGAGCAGTTCTTC. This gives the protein CASSYSGTSGNNEQFF.

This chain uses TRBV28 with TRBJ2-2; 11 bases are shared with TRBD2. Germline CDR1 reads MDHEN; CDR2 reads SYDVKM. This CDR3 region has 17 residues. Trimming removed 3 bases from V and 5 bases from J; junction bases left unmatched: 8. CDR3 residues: CASSLGYSGRATGELFF. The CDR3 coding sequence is TGTGCCAGCAGTTTGGGATATAGCGGGAGGGCAACCGGGGAGCTGTTTTTT.

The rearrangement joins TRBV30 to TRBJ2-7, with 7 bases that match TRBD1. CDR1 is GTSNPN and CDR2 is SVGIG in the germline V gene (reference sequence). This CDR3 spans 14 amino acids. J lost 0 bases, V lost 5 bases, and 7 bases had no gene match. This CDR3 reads CAWVPGQISYEQYF. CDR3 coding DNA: TGTGCCTGGGTCCCGGGACAGATCTCCTACGAGCAGTACTTC.

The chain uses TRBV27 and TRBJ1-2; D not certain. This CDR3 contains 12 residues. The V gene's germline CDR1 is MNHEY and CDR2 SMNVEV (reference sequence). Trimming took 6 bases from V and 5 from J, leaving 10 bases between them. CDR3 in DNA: TGTGCCAGCAGAGATCGGACTTATGGCTACACCTTC. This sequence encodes CASRDRTYGYTF.

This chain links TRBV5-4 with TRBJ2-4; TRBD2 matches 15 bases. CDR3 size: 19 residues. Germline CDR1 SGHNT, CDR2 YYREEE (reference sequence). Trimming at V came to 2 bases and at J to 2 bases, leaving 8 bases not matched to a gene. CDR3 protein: CASSFRTSGGAGPKNIQYF. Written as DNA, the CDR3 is TGTGCCAGCAGCTTCAGGACTAGCGGGGGGGCCGGGCCCAAAAACATTCAGTACTTC.

The CDR3 loop reads CASSPRLAASYNEQFF. CDR3 nucleotides: TGTGCCAGCAGCCCCCGCTTAGCGGCCTCCTACAATGAGCAGTTCTTC. The chain carries TRBV11-2 and TRBJ2-1, with D tentatively TRBD2 (6 bases). The CDR3 sequence is 16 residues long. CDR1 is SGHAT, CDR2 FQNNGV, per germline. V lost 5 bases to trimming and J lost 0 bases, with 14 bases between them.

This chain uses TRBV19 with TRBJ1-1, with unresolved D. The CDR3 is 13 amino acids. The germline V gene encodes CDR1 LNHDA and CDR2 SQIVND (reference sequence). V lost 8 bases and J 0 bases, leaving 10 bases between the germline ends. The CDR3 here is CASGEGVNTEAFF. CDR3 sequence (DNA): TGTGCCAGTGGCGAGGGAGTGAACACTGAAGCTTTCTTT.

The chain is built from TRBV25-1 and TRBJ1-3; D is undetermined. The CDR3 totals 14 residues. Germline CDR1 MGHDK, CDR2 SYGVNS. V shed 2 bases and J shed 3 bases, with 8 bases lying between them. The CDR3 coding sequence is TGTGCCAGCAGTGAAGCAGGTCGTGGAAACACCATATATTTT. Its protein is CASSEAGRGNTIYF.

Written as DNA, the CDR3 is TGCGCCAGCAGCCCGCCGACTAGCGGTAGCACAGATACGCAGTATTTT. It translates to CASSPPTSGSTDTQYF. The chain couples TRBV5-1 to TRBJ2-3; TRBD2 matches at 9 bases. This CDR3 spans 16 amino acids. CDR1 SGHRS and CDR2 YFSETQ come from the germline V gene. The junction had 6 bases not matched to a gene; V was cut back by 4 bases and J by 0 bases.

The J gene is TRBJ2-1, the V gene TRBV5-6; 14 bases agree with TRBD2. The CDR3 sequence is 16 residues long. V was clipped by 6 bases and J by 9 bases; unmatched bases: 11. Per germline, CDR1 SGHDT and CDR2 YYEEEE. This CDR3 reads CASTGTSGRIRTEQFF. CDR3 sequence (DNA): TGTGCCAGCACCGGGACTAGCGGGAGAATTCGTACTGAGCAGTTCTTC.

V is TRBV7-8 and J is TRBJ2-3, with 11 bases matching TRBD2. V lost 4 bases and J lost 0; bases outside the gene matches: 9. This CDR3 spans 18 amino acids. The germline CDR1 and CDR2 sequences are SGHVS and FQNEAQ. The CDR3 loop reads CASSSLAGGFSSTDTQYF. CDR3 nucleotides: TGTGCCAGCAGCTCTTTAGCGGGGGGGTTTTCTAGCACAGATACGCAGTATTTT.

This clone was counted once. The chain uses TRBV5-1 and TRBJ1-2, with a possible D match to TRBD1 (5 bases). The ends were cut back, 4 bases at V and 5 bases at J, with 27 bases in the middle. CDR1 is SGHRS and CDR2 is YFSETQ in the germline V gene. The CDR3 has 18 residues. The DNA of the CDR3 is TGCGCCAGCAGCAACGGAGGGGACTCCTTTACCGGGTATTATGGCTACACCTTC. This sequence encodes CASSNGGDSFTGYYGYTF.

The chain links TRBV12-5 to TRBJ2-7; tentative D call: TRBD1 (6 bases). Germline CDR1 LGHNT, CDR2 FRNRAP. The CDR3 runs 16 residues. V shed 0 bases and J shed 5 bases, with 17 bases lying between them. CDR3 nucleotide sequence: TGTGCTAGTGGTTTGGTAGGGTTCAGTGAGGGGGACGAGCAGTACTTC. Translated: CASGLVGFSEGDEQYF.

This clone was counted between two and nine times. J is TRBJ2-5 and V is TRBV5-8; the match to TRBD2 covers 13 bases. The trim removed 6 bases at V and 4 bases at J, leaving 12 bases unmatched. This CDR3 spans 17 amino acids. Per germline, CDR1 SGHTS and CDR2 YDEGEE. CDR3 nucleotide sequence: TGTGCCAGCATTATGCCGGGACTAGCGGGGTGGCGAGAGACCCAGTACTTC. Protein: CASIMPGLAGWRETQYF.

CDR3: CASSFGGVTEAFF. For the CDR3, the DNA is TGTGCCAGCAGTTTTGGAGGGGTTACTGAAGCTTTCTTT. V is TRBV12-3 or TRBV12-4 and J is TRBJ1-1; perhaps TRBD1 as D (5 bases). Trimming stripped 3 bases from V and 5 bases from J, with 10 bases between. This CDR3 comprises 13 residues.

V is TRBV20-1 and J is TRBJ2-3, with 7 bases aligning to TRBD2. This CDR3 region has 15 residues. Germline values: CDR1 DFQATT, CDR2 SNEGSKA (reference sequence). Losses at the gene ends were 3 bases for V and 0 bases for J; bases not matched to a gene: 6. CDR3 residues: CSASSGGTSTDTQYF. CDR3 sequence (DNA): TGCAGTGCTAGTTCCGGGGGGACTAGCACAGATACGCAGTATTTT.

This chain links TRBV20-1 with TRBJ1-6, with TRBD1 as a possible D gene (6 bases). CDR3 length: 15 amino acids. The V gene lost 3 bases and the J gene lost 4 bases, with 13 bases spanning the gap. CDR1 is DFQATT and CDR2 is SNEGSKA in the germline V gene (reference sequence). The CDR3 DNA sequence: TGCAGTGCTAGTATGGCTACAGGGTATAATTCACCCCTCCACTTT. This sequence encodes CSASMATGYNSPLHF.

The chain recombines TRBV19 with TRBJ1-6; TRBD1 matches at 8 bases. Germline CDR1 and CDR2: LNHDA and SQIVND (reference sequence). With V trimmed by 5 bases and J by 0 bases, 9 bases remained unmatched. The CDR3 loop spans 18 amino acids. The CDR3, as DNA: TGTGCCAGTAGTGATCAGGGGGCAAGGAGCTCCTATAATTCACCCCTCCACTTT. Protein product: CASSDQGARSSYNSPLHF.